This T cell receptor beta chain appears in the sequencing data of a study of cytotoxic CD8 clonotypes in ibrutinib-treated CLL. Germline CDR1 reads MNHEY; CDR2 reads SVGAGI. V was clipped by 2 bases and J by 5 bases; unmatched bases: 8. The CDR3 loop spans 15 amino acids. Note on this clone: Its antigen is still unknown.

Points from the study as a whole: In sustained-remission versus progressing patients, sampling times differed. Clonality, elevated at ibrutinib response, dropped back toward baseline at progression.

The table came from immunoSEQ multiplex PCR; TCRdb's copy has only in-frame clones and leaves some out. The table lists about 58,000 clones, approximately 71% of them singletons. The starting material was PBMCs, obtained after 12 months of ibrutinib treatment. This chain links TRBV6-5 with TRBJ2-7, with TRBD2 matching 8 bases. This sequence was found in a human donor with chronic lymphocytic leukemia. The CDR3 sequence is CASSYRGTSRDEQYF. The CDR3, as DNA: TGTGCCAGCAGTTACCGCGGGACTAGTAGGGACGAGCAGTACTTC.